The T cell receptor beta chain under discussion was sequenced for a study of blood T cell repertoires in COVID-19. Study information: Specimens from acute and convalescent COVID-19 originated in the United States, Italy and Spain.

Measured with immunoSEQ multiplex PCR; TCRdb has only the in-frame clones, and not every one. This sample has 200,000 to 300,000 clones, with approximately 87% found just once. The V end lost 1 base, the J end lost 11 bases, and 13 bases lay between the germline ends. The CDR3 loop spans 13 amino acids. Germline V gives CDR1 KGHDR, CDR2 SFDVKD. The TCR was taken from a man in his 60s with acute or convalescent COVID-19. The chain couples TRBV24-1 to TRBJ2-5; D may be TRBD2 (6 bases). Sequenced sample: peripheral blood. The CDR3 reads CATSDFGGRTQYF. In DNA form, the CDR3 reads TGTGCCACCAGTGATTTCGGGGGACGAACTCAGTACTTC.